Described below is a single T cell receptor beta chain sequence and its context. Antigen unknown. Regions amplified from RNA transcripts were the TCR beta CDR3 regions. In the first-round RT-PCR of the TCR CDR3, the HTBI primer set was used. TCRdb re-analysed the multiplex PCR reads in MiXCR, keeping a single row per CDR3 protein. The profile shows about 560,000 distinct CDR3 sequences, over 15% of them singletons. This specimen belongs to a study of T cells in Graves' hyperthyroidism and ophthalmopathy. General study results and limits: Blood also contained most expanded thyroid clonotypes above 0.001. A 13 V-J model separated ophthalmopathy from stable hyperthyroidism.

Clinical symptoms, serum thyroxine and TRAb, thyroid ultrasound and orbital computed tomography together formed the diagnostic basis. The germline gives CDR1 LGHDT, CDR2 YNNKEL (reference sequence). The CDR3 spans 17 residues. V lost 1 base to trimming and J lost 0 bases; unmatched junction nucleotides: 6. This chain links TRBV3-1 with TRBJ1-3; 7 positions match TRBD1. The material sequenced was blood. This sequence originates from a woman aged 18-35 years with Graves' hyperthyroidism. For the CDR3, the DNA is TGTGCCAGCAGCCAAGTTCAGGGGGTGAGCTCTGGAAACACCATATATTTT. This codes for CASSQVQGVSSGNTIYF.